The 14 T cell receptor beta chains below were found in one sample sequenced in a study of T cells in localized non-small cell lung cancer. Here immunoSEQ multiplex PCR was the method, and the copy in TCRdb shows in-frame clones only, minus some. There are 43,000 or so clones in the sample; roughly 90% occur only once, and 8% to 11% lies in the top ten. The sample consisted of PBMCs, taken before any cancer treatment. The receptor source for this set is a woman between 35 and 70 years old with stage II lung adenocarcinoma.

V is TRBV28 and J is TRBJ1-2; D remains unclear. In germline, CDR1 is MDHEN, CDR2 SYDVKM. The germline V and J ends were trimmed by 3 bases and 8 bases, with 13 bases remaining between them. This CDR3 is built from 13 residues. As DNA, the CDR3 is TGTGCCAGCAGTTTGAATATTAAGTCGGGCTACACCTTC. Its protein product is CASSLNIKSGYTF.

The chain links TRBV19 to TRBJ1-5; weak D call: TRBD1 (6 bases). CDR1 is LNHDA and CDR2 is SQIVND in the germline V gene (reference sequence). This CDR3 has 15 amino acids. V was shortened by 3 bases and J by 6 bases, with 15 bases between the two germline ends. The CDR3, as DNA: TGTGCCAGTAGTATCACTGGTGGGGGCATTCAGCCCCAGCATTTT. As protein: CASSITGGGIQPQHF.

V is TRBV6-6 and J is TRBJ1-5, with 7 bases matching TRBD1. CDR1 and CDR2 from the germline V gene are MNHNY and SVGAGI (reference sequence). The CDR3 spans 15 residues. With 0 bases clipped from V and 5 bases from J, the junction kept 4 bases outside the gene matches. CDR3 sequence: CASSYSGQDDQPQHF. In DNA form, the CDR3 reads TGTGCCAGCAGTTACTCTGGACAGGATGATCAGCCCCAGCATTTT.

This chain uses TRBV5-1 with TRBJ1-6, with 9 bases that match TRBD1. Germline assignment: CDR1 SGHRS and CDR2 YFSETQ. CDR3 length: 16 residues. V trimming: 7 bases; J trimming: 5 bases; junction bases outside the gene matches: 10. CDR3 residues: CASRRQGDIDNSPLHF. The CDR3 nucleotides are TGCGCCAGCCGTCGACAGGGGGATATAGATAATTCACCCCTCCACTTT. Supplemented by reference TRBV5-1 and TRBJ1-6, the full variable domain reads KAGVTQTPRYLIKTRGQQVTLSCSPISGHRSVSWYQQTPGQGLQFLFEYFSETQRNKGNFPGRFSGRQFSNSRSEMNVSTLELGDSALYLCASRRQGDIDNSPLHFGNGTRLTVT.

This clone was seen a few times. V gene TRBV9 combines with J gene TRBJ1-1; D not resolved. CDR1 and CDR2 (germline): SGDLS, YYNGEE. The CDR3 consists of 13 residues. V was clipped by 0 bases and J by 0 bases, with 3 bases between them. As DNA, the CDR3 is TGTGCCAGCAGCGTAGAATTGAACACTGAAGCTTTCTTT. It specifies CASSVELNTEAFF.

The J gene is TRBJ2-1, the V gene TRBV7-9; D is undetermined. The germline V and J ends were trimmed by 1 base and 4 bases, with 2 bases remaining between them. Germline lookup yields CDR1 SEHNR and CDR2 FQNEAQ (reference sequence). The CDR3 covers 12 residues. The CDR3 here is CASSLGYNEQFF. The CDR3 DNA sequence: TGTGCCAGCAGCTTAGGATACAATGAGCAGTTCTTC.

DNA of the CDR3: TGTGCCAGCAGTGAGCTAGCGGGAGGTTCCACAGATACGCAGTATTTT. Its protein is CASSELAGGSTDTQYF. The chain links TRBV6-1 to TRBJ2-3, with 11 positions matching TRBD2. This CDR3 contains 16 residues. Trimming cost V 3 bases and J 2 bases; bases outside gene matches: 4. The germline CDR1 and CDR2 sequences are MNHNS and SASEGT.

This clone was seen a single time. The CDR3 DNA reads TGTGCCAGCAGCTCTCAGGAGAACACCGGGGAGCTGTTTTTT. It codes for CASSSQENTGELFF. The chain joins TRBV7-6 to TRBJ2-2; D not resolved. The germline V and J ends were trimmed by 4 bases and 1 base, with 7 bases remaining between them. The CDR3 is 14 residues long. The germline gives CDR1 SGHVS, CDR2 FNYEAQ.

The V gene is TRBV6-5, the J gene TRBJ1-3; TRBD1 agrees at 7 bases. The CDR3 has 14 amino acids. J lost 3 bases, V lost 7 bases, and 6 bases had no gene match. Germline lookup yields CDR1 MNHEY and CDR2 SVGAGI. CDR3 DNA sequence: TGTGCCAGCAAACCCGACAGGGTTGGAAACACCATATATTTT. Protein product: CASKPDRVGNTIYF.

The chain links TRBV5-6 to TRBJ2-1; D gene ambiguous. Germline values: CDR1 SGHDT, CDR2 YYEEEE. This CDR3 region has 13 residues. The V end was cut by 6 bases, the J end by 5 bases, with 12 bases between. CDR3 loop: CASTPSTNNEQFF. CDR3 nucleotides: TGTGCCAGCACCCCTTCCACGAACAATGAGCAGTTCTTC.

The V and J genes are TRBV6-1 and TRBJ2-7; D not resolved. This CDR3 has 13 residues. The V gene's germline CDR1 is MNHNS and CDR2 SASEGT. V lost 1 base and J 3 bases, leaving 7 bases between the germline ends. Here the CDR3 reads CASSEVYSYEQYF. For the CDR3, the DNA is TGTGCCAGCAGTGAAGTTTACAGCTACGAGCAGTACTTC.

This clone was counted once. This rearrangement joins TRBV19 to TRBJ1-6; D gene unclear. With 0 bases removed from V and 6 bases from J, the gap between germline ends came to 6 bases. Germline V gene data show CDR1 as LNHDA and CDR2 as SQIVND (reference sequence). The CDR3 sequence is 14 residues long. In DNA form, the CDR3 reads TGTGCCAGTAGTATAGAACAAGTTAATTCACCCCTCCACTTT. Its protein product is CASSIEQVNSPLHF.

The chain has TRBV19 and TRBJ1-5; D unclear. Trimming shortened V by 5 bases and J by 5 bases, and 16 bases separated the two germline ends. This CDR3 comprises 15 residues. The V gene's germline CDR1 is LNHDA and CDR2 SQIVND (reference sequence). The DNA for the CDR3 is TGTGCCAGTAGTCTCGAGGACTTCCCTTATCAGCCCCAGCATTTT. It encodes CASSLEDFPYQPQHF.

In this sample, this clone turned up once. The CDR3 is CAISERNEYQETQYF. In nucleotides, the CDR3 is TGTGCCATCAGTGAAAGGAATGAGTACCAAGAGACCCAGTACTTC. The chain joins TRBV10-3 to TRBJ2-5; D unresolved. Trimming cost V 3 bases and J 0 bases, with 11 bases left between them. CDR1 and CDR2 (germline): ENHRY, SYGVKD. The CDR3 runs to 15 residues.